Listed here is a single T cell receptor (beta chain). The antigen is not known. The sample originates from a study of beta chain features in type 1 diabetes. Study at large: On cell yields, gender and age, patients and healthy donors were similar. The samples had 90 million to 130 million sorted cells examined in all. General study results and limits: Sampled from patients, naive, central memory and Treg TCRB repertoires appeared more similar than those sampled from healthy donors.

The investigators reverse transcribed all of the isolated RNA, so they sequenced expressed TCRB transcripts. Average reads for naive, central memory and regulatory T cell samples were roughly 3.4 million. Clones were sequenced by immunoSEQ multiplex PCR, and TCRdb holds only the in-frame ones, with some missing. The sample shows hundreds of thousands of clones, 14% of them seen only once. The sequenced material came from naive CD4+ T cells from blood. The source is a man aged 25-45 years in good health.

The CDR3 protein is CSVGRGAFGETQYF. CDR3 nucleotides: TGCAGCGTTGGTAGGGGGGCGTTTGGGGAGACCCAGTACTTC. The chain is built from TRBV29-1 and TRBJ2-5, with D perhaps TRBD1 or TRBD2 (6 bases each). This CDR3 has 14 amino acids. V was pared by 4 bases and J by 5 bases, with 17 bases between. Germline values: CDR1 SQVTM, CDR2 ANQGSEA.